The 10 T cell receptor beta chains below come from one sample, sequenced in a study of cytomegalovirus exposure and HLA in healthy donors. Primers: 60 Vbeta forward and 13 Jbeta reverse. Some clones are missing from TCRdb's copy, which holds only in-frame ones; the method was immunoSEQ multiplex PCR. The sample records some 200,000 clones, roughly four fifths being singletons. The material sequenced was PBMCs. These receptors all come from a woman aged 30 to 39 in good health and CMV-seropositive.

The rearrangement uses TRBV29-1 and TRBJ2-5, with 10 bases lining up with TRBD2. The germline V gene encodes CDR1 SQVTM and CDR2 ANQGSEA. The CDR3 has 14 amino acids. V gave up 7 bases and J gave up 4 bases; unmatched junction bases: 9. CDR3 sequence reads: CSAAGTSERETQYF. The DNA for the CDR3 is TGCAGCGCCGCCGGGACTAGCGAGAGAGAGACCCAGTACTTC. Full variable domain (outside the CDR3, taken from reference TRBV29-1 and TRBJ2-5): SAVISQKPSRDICQRGTSLTIQCQVDSQVTMMFWYRQQPGQSLTLIATANQGSEATYESGFVIDKFPISRPNLTFSTLTVSNMSPEDSSIYLCSAAGTSERETQYFGPGTRLLVL.

This chain joins TRBV30 and TRBJ2-3, with a tentative D call TRBD1 (6 bases). The V gene's germline CDR1 is GTSNPN and CDR2 SVGIG (reference sequence). V lost 4 bases to trimming and J lost 2 bases, with 19 bases between them. CDR3 size: 16 residues. Written as DNA, the CDR3 is TGTGCCTGGACCGGACAGACCCAGGCCCACACAGATACGCAGTATTTT. This encodes CAWTGQTQAHTDTQYF.

This clone was seen once. The chain is built from TRBV7-2 and TRBJ2-6; possibly TRBD2 for D (6 bases). V was trimmed by 6 bases and J by 0 bases, leaving 9 bases between them. The V gene's germline CDR1 is SGHTA and CDR2 FQGNSA. The CDR3 loop spans 15 amino acids. Here the CDR3 DNA reads TGTGCCAGCAGACGGGACTTCTCTGGGGCCAACGTCCTGACTTTC. Protein sequence: CASRRDFSGANVLTF.

This clone was picked up a small number of times. This chain uses TRBV7-2 with TRBJ2-2, with 8 bases lining up with TRBD1. Germline CDR1 and CDR2: SGHTA and FQGNSA. V trimming: 9 bases; J trimming: 1 base; junction bases outside the gene matches: 4. The CDR3 is made up of 14 amino acids. This CDR3 is CASITGGNTGELFF. Here the CDR3 DNA reads TGTGCCAGTATAACAGGGGGGAACACCGGGGAGCTGTTTTTT.

This sequence joins TRBV6-1 and TRBJ2-3; D may be TRBD2 (5 bases). This CDR3 comprises 13 residues. Trimming pared 10 bases from V and 4 bases from J, leaving 15 bases between. Germline CDR1 reads MNHNS; CDR2 reads SASEGT. The CDR3 nucleotides are TGTGCCACCACTCTTGAGAGGGCAGATACGCAGTATTTT. This sequence encodes CATTLERADTQYF.

V and J are TRBV6-1 and TRBJ1-1, with D possibly being TRBD1 (5 bases). Germline V gene lookup returns CDR1 MNHNS and CDR2 SASEGT. Trimming pared 4 bases from V and 3 bases from J, leaving 12 bases between. The CDR3 totals 14 residues. CDR3 DNA: TGTGCCAGCAGTGTCAGGGTGGCAGACACTGAAGCTTTCTTT. It codes for CASSVRVADTEAFF.

This clone was detected a few times. The CDR3 here is CASSPSGKSTDTQYF. The CDR3 bases are TGTGCCAGCAGCCCCTCCGGGAAAAGCACAGATACGCAGTATTTT. The chain links TRBV7-2 to TRBJ2-3; D is possibly TRBD2 (5 bases). V shed 5 bases and J shed 0 bases, with 12 bases lying between them. Per germline, CDR1 SGHTA and CDR2 FQGNSA. This CDR3 is built from 15 residues.

The rearrangement joins TRBV7-6 to TRBJ2-3; no firm D call. The germline V and J ends were trimmed by 0 bases and 0 bases, with 10 bases remaining between them. Per the germline V gene, CDR1 is SGHVS and CDR2 is FNYEAQ. This CDR3 has 16 residues. The CDR3 loop is CASSLASAASTDTQYF. The CDR3 coding sequence is TGTGCCAGCAGCTTAGCTTCGGCGGCTAGCACAGATACGCAGTATTTT.

The DNA of the CDR3 is TGCGCCAGCACCCCGGAAGCTTTCTTT. This codes for CASTPEAFF. V gene TRBV23-1 combines with J gene TRBJ1-1; no clear D gene. TRBV23-1 is treated as an ORF (open reading frame) with a function not yet certain. CDR3 length: 9 amino acids. V lost 7 bases and J lost 8, with 5 bases in between.

This chain links TRBV25-1 with TRBJ2-1; D is unresolved. Germline V gene lookup returns CDR1 MGHDK and CDR2 SYGVNS. V was trimmed by 7 bases and J by 10 bases, leaving 14 bases between them. The CDR3 contains 12 residues. The CDR3 is CASTLNGLEQFF. CDR3 coding DNA: TGTGCCAGCACCCTGAACGGTTTGGAGCAGTTCTTC.